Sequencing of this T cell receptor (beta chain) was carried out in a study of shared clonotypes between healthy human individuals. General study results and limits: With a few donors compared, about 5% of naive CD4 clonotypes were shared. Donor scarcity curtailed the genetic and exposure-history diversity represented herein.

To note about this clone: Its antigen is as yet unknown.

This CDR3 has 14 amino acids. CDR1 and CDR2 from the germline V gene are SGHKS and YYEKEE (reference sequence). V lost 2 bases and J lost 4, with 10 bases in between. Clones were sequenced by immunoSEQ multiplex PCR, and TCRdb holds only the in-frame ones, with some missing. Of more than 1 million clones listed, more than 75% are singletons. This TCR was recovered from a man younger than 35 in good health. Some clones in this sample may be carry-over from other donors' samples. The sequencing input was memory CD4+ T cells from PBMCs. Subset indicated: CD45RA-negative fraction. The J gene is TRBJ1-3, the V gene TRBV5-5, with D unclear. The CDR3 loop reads CASSFQGPGNTIYF. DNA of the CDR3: TGTGCCAGCAGCTTTCAAGGGCCCGGAAACACCATATATTTT.